This TCR beta chain was recovered during a study of blood T cell repertoires in COVID-19. Trimming removed 3 bases at V and 5 bases at J, with 13 bases between. The CDR3 spans 15 residues. Germline lookup yields CDR1 SGHTA and CDR2 FQGNSA. The protocol was immunoSEQ multiplex PCR, while the TCRdb copy is restricted to in-frame clones and leaves out a portion. The top ten clones hold 7.2% of a sample with around 59,000 clones, around 82% of them seen once. Sequencing was performed on peripheral blood. The chain employs TRBV7-2 and TRBJ2-2; possibly TRBD1 for D (5 bases). The clonotype comes from a man aged 55 to 70 with acute or convalescent COVID-19. The CDR3 region is CASSLSDRPTGELFF. CDR3 nucleotides: TGTGCCAGCAGCTTGTCTGACAGACCGACCGGGGAGCTGTTTTTT.